This T cell receptor beta chain derives from a study of blood T cell repertoires in COVID-19. In germline, CDR1 is SQVTM, CDR2 ANQGSEA. J gave up 1 base and V 4 bases, and 6 bases lay outside the gene matches. The CDR3 is 14 amino acids. Seattle patients were enrolled while actively infected and followed longitudinally. Here immunoSEQ multiplex PCR was the method, and the copy in TCRdb shows in-frame clones only, minus some. The sample records under 250,000 clones, 75% to 85% being singletons. The chain combines TRBV29-1 with TRBJ1-1, with TRBD1 identical over 7 bases. The sequence derives from a middle-aged woman with COVID-19, enrolled during active disease. Sequenced input: peripheral blood. The CDR3 here is CSVGSGQKNTEAFF. As DNA, the CDR3 is TGCAGCGTTGGGTCGGGACAGAAGAACACTGAAGCTTTCTTT. The variable domain in full, with the rest retrieved from reference TRBV29-1 and TRBJ1-1, is SAVISQKPSRDICQRGTSLTIQCQVDSQVTMMFWYRQQPGQSLTLIATANQGSEATYESGFVIDKFPISRPNLTFSTLTVSNMSPEDSSIYLCSVGSGQKNTEAFFGQGTRLTVV.